This TCR beta chain was identified during a study of blood T cell repertoires in COVID-19. Study-level information: Material from acute and convalescent COVID-19 was sourced from the United States, Italy and Spain.

The authors' processing: From reference gene primer amplification, estimates of nucleated cell counts were derived. Generated by immunoSEQ multiplex PCR, the TCRdb table keeps only in-frame clones and is missing some. V and J calls and clone size are those listed in that table; D and trimming were worked out from the DNA. The data show 150,000 to 200,000 clones, roughly 77% seen once. Trimming cost V 5 bases and J 2 bases, with 7 bases left between them. The V gene's germline CDR1 is LGHNT and CDR2 FRNRAP. This CDR3 is 13 amino acids long. The specimen was peripheral blood. V gene TRBV12-5 combines with J gene TRBJ2-1; D not resolved. This sequence was found in a human donor in a cohort sampled during active COVID-19. The CDR3 loop reads CASGDTPYNEQFF. CDR3 sequence (DNA): TGTGCTAGTGGTGACACACCCTACAATGAGCAGTTCTTC. The full variable domain, rest sourced from reference TRBV12-5 and TRBJ2-1, is DARVTQTPRHKVTEMGQEVTMRCQPILGHNTVFWYRQTMMQGLELLAYFRNRAPLDDSGMPKDRFSAEMPDATLATLKIQPSEPRDSAVYFCASGDTPYNEQFFGPGTRLTVL.